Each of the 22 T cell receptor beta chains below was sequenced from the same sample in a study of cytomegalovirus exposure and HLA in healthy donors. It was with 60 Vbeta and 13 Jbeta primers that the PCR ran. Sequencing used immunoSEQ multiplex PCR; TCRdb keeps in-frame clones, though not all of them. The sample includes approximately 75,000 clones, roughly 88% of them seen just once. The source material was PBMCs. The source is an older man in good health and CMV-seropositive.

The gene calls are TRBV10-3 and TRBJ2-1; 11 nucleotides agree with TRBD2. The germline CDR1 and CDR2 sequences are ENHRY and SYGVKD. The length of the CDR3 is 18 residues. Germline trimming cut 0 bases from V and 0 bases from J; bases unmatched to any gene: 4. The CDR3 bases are TGTGCCATCAGTGAGTCGACTAGCGGGACGAGCTCCTACAATGAGCAGTTCTTC. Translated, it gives CAISESTSGTSSYNEQFF.

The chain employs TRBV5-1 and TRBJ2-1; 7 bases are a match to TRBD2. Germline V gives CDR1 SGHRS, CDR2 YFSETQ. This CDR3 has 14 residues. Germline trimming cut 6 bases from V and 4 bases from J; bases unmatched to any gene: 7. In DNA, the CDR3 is TGCGCCAGCACCCTGGGGCGGGGGTACAATGAGCAGTTCTTC. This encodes CASTLGRGYNEQFF.

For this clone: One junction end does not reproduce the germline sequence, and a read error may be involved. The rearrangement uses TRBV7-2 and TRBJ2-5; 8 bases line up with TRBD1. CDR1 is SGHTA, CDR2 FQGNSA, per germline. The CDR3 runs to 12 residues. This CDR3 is CASSLAGDRRNF. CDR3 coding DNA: TGTGCCAGCAGCTTAGCGGGGGACAGGCGGAACTTC.

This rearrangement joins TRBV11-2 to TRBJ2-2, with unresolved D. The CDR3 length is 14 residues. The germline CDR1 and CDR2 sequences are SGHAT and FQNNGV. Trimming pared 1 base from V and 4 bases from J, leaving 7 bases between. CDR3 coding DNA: TGTGCCAGCAGCTTAGGCGCAGGCACCGGGGAGCTGTTTTTT. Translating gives CASSLGAGTGELFF.

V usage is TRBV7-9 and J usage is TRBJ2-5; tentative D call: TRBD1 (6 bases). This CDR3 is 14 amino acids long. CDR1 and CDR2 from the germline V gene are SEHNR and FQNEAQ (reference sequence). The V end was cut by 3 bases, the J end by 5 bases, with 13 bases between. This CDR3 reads CASSLGTSRETQYF. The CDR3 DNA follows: TGTGCCAGCAGCTTGGGGACATCGAGGGAGACCCAGTACTTC.

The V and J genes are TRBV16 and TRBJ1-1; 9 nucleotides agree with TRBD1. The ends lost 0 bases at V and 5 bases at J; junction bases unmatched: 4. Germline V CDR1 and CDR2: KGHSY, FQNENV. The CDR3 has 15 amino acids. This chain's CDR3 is CASSQSPGQGTEAFF. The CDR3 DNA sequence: TGTGCCAGCAGCCAATCTCCGGGACAGGGAACTGAAGCTTTCTTT.

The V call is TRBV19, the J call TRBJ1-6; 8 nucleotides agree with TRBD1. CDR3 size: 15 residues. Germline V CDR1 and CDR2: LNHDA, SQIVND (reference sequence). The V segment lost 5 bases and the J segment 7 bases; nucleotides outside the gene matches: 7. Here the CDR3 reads CASSLGTGLNSPLHF. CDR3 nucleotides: TGTGCCAGTAGTTTAGGGACAGGTCTGAATTCACCCCTCCACTTT.

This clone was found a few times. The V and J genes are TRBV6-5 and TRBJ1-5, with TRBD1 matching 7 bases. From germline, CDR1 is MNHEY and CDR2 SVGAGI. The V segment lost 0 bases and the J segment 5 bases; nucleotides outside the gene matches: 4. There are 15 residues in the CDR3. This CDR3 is CASSYSGGDDQPQHF. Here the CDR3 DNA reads TGTGCCAGCAGTTACTCAGGGGGCGACGATCAGCCCCAGCATTTT.

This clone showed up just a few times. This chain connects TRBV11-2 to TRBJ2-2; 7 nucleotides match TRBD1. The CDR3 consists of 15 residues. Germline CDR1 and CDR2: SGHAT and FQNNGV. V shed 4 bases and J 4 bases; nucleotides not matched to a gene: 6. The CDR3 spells CASSSRQGTTGELFF. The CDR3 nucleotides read TGTGCCAGCAGCTCCCGACAGGGAACCACCGGGGAGCTGTTTTTT.

The CDR3 DNA reads TGTGCCAGCAGCCAAGAGACTAGCGGGAGTCCTAAAATCACAGATACGCAGTATTTT. Protein product: CASSQETSGSPKITDTQYF. The chain links TRBV4-2 to TRBJ2-3; 12 bases fit TRBD2. The CDR3 has 19 residues. CDR1 LGHNA and CDR2 YNFKEQ come from the germline V gene. Trimming cost V 0 bases and J 2 bases; bases outside gene matches: 9.

The CDR3 loop reads CASGIRGGEQYF. Here the CDR3 DNA reads TGTGCCAGCGGGATAAGGGGTGGCGAGCAGTACTTC. J is TRBJ2-7 and V is TRBV6-6, with D possibly TRBD1 on 5 matching bases. Germline CDR1 reads MNHNY; CDR2 reads SVGAGI (reference sequence). CDR3 size: 12 residues. The V and J ends lost 8 bases and 6 bases respectively, with 14 bases between them.

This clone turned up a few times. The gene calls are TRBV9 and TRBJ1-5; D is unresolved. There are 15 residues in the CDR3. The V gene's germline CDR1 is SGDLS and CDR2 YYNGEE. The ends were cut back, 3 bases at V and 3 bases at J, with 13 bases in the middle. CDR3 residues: CASSASGQANQPQHF. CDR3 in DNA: TGTGCCAGCAGCGCCAGCGGGCAGGCCAATCAGCCCCAGCATTTT.

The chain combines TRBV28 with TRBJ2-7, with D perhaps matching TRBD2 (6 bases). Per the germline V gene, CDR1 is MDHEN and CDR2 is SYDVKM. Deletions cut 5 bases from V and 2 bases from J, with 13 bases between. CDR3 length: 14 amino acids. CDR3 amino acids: CASSPGTVTYEQYF. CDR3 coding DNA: TGTGCCAGCAGTCCAGGGACTGTAACCTACGAGCAGTACTTC.

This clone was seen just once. CDR3 sequence: CASSVATGGETQYF. The CDR3 region has the DNA TGTGCCAGCAGCGTAGCGACAGGGGGCGAGACCCAGTACTTC. The V and J genes are TRBV9 and TRBJ2-5; 10 bases are a match to TRBD1. Trimming cost V 0 bases and J 5 bases; bases outside gene matches: 1. The CDR3 totals 14 residues. Germline-derived CDR1 and CDR2 are SGDLS and YYNGEE.

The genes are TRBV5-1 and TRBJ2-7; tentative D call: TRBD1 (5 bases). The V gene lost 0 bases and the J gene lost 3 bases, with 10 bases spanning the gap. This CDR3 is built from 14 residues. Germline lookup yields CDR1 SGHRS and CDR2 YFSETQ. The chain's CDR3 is CASSLAQGGYEQYF. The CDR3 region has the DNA TGCGCCAGCAGCTTGGCCCAGGGCGGCTACGAGCAGTACTTC.

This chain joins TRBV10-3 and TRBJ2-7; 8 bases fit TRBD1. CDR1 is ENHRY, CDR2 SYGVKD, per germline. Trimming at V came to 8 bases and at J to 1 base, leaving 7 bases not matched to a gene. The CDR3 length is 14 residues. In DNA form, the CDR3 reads TGTGCCATCGAAAGTGGACAGGGTTCCTACGAGCAGTACTTC. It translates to CAIESGQGSYEQYF.

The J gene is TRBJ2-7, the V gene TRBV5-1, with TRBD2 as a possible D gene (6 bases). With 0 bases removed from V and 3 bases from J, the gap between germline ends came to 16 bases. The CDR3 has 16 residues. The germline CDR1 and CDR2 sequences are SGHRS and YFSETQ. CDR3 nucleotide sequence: TGCGCCAGCAGCTTGGCCGGGCAGGGAGGCTTCTACGAGCAGTACTTC. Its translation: CASSLAGQGGFYEQYF.

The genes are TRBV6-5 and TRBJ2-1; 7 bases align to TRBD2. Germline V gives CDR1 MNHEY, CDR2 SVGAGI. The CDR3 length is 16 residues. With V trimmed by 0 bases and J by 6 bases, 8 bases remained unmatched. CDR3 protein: CASSYSIGLGGNEQFF. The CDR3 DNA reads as TGTGCCAGCAGTTACTCGATCGGACTAGGAGGCAATGAGCAGTTCTTC.

CDR3 nucleotide sequence: TGCGCCAGCAGCCAAGTCCGTGGGAGACAAGAGACCCAGTACTTC. Translation gives CASSQVRGRQETQYF. The rearrangement links TRBV4-3 to TRBJ2-5, with a weak D call TRBD2 (5 bases). The CDR3 is 15 residues long. Deletions cut 1 base from V and 2 bases from J, with 11 bases between. In germline, CDR1 is LGHNA, CDR2 YSLEER.

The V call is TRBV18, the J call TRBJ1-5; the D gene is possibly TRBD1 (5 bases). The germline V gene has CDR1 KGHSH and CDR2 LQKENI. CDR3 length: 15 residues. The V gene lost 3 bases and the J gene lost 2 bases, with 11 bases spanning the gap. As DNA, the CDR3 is TGTGCCAGCTCACCGGGCGGGGGGGGCAATCAGCCCCAGCATTTT. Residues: CASSPGGGGNQPQHF.

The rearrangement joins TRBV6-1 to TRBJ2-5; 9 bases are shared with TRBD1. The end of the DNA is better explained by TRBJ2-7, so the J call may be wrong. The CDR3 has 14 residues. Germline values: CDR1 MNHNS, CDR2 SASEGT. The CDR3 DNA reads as TGTGCCAGCCTTGCTGGGACAGGGACGGGCGAGCAGTACTTC. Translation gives CASLAGTGTGEQYF.

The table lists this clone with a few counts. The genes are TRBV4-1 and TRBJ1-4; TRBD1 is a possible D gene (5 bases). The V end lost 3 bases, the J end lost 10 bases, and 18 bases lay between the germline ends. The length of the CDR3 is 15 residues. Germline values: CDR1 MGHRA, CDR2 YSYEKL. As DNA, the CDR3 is TGCGCCAGCAGCCAGCTACAGGACCGGGGGGGAAAACTGTTTTTT. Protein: CASSQLQDRGGKLFF.